Below, 6 T cell receptor beta chains from the same sample are listed, as sequenced in a study of beta chain features in type 1 diabetes. Expressed TCRB transcripts were sequenced because the isolated RNA had all been reverse transcribed beforehand. Measured with immunoSEQ multiplex PCR; TCRdb has only the in-frame clones, and not every one. Among 300,000 or so clones listed, 9.3% were seen once. Regarding the study as a whole: Moderate yet significant TCRB CDR3 shortening was seen in Type 1 diabetes patients in all four CD4+ subsets.

The antigens of these receptors remain unknown. Sequencing was performed on central memory CD4+ T cells from blood. The receptors were sampled from a man in his thirties or forties with type 1 diabetes.

This clone was seen only a few times. DNA of the CDR3: TGCAGCGTTGAGGTCAGAGCGAACACCGGGGAGCTGTTTTTT. Its protein product is CSVEVRANTGELFF. This chain links TRBV29-1 with TRBJ2-2; no definite D call. The germline CDR1 and CDR2 sequences are SQVTM and ANQGSEA. The CDR3 consists of 14 residues. The V and J ends lost 3 bases and 0 bases respectively, with 8 bases between them.

This chain's CDR3 is CAWSVSGFEQYF. CDR3 nucleotides: TGTGCCTGGAGTGTATCCGGGTTTGAGCAGTACTTC. The chain has TRBV30 and TRBJ2-7, with D uncertain. Trimming removed 0 bases from V and 7 bases from J, with 10 bases in between. Germline V gene sequence: CDR1 GTSNPN, CDR2 SVGIG (reference sequence). CDR3 length: 12 residues.

The V call is TRBV5-5, the J call TRBJ2-1, with 7 bases that match TRBD1. From germline, CDR1 is SGHKS and CDR2 YYEKEE (reference sequence). The V and J ends lost 2 bases and 7 bases, in that order; junction bases with no gene match: 9. There are 15 residues in the CDR3. Here the CDR3 reads CASSFRQGGKNEQFF. The CDR3, as DNA: TGTGCCAGCAGCTTCCGACAGGGTGGAAAAAATGAGCAGTTCTTC.

The chain combines TRBV7-9 with TRBJ2-2, with D unresolved. V lost 5 bases, J lost 5 bases, and 6 bases lay in between. The CDR3 extends over 12 amino acids. From germline, CDR1 is SEHNR and CDR2 FQNEAQ (reference sequence). CDR3 nucleotide sequence: TGTGCCAGCAGCCCCCGAACCGGGGAGCTGTTTTTT. Translating gives CASSPRTGELFF.

This clone appeared a single time. V gene TRBV11-3 combines with J gene TRBJ2-5; D is uncertain. The CDR3 extends over 13 amino acids. Trimming took off 4 bases at V and 2 bases at J, with 8 bases between the two ends. Germline CDR1 and CDR2: SGHNT and YENEEA. The CDR3 spells CASSYSTQETQYF. Here the CDR3 DNA reads TGTGCCAGCAGCTACTCCACTCAAGAGACCCAGTACTTC. The variable domain in full, with the rest retrieved from reference TRBV11-3 and TRBJ2-5, is EAGVVQSPRYKIIEKKQPVAFWCNPISGHNTLYWYLQNLGQGPELLIRYENEEAVDDSQLPKDRFSAERLKGVDSTLKIQPAELGDSAVYLCASSYSTQETQYFGPGTRLLVL.

This clone has only a few counts. The chain is built from TRBV4-2 and TRBJ2-5; D is undetermined. Trimming left V 0 bases short and J 0 bases short, with 5 bases between. Germline V gene lookup returns CDR1 LGHNA and CDR2 YNFKEQ. There are 14 residues in the CDR3. CDR3 sequence (DNA): TGTGCCAGCAGCCAAGATAGCAACCAAGAGACCCAGTACTTC. Encoded protein: CASSQDSNQETQYF.